This T cell receptor beta chain is drawn from a study of T cells in Graves' hyperthyroidism and ophthalmopathy. Overall study findings and caveats: Most thyroid-expanded clonotypes above 0.001 were also found in blood. Stable hyperthyroidism was told apart from ophthalmopathy by a model built on 13 V-J features.

Amplification targeted TCR beta CDR3 regions from RNA transcripts. Carried out on the TCR CDR3, a first-round RT-PCR used the HTBI primer set. TCRdb reprocessed the multiplex PCR reads via MiXCR and lists one record per CDR3 protein. In the table there are 300,000 to 500,000 distinct CDR3 sequences, roughly 13% of which are singletons. This clonotype appeared many times. Its antigen is unknown. V was trimmed by 5 bases and J by 0 bases, leaving 17 bases between them. The CDR3 length is 17 residues. Germline assignment: CDR1 MNHEY and CDR2 SVGEGT. The chain couples TRBV6-2 or TRBV6-3 to TRBJ2-1; the D gene is possibly TRBD2 (5 bases). This receptor was identified in a man aged 45-65 years with Graves' ophthalmopathy. Sequenced input: blood. CDR3 protein: CASSTQRTGISYNEQFF. The DNA for the CDR3 is TGTGCCAGCAGTACCCAGAGGACCGGGATCTCCTACAATGAGCAGTTCTTC.